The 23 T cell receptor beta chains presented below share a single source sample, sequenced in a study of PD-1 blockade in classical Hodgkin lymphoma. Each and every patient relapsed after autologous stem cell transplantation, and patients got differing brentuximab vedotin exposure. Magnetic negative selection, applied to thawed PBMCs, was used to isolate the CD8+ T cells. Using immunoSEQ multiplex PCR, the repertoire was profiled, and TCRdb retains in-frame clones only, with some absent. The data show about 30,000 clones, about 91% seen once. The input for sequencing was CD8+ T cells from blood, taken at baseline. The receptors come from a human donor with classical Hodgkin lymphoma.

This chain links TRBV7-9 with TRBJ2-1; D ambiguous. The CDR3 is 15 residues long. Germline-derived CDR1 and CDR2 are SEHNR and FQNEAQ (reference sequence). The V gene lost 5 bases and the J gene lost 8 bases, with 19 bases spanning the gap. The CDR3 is CASSLAQGESDEQFF. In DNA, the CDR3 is TGTGCCAGCAGCCTTGCCCAAGGTGAAAGCGATGAGCAGTTCTTC. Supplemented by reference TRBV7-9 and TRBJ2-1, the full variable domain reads DTGVSQNPRHKITKRGQNVTFRCDPISEHNRLYWYRQTLGQGPEFLTYFQNEAQLEKSRLLSDRFSAERPKGSFSTLEIQRTEQGDSAMYLCASSLAQGESDEQFFGPGTRLTVL.

For the CDR3, the DNA is TGTGCCAGCCCAGCTTACGGACGGACTAGCCAAACAGATACGCAGTATTTT. It specifies CASPAYGRTSQTDTQYF. V and J are TRBV11-2 and TRBJ2-3, with TRBD2 identical over 8 bases. This CDR3 spans 17 amino acids. Germline assignment: CDR1 SGHAT and CDR2 FQNNGV. Trimming removed 8 bases from V and 3 bases from J; junction bases left unmatched: 16.

In DNA, the CDR3 is TGTGCCAGCAGCCCCTCGTCCGCGGGCTACACCTTC. It yields the protein CASSPSSAGYTF. The rearrangement uses TRBV7-2 and TRBJ1-2; unclear D gene. Germline assignment: CDR1 SGHTA and CDR2 FQGNSA. The CDR3 length is 12 residues. Between the trimmed V and J ends, which lost 5 bases and 8 bases, there was a span of 12 bases.

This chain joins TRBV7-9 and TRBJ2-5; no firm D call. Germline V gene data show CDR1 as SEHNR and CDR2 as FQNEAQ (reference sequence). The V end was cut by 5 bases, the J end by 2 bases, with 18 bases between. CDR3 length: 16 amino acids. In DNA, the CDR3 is TGTGCCAGCAGCCTCATCACTACGTCGCTTCAAGAGACCCAGTACTTC. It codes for CASSLITTSLQETQYF.

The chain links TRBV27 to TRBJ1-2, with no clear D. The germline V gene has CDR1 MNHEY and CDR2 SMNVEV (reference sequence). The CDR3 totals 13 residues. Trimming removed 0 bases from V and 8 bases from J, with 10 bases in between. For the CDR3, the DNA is TGTGCCAGCAGTTTATCGAATGGGGAAGGCTACACCTTC. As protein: CASSLSNGEGYTF.

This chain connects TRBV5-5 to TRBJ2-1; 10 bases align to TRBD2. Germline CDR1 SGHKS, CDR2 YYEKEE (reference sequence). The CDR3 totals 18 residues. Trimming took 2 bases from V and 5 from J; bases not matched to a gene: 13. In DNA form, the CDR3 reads TGTGCCAGCAGCTTAGAGTCTAGCGGGAGTTATAAGGACAATGAGCAGTTCTTC. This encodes CASSLESSGSYKDNEQFF.

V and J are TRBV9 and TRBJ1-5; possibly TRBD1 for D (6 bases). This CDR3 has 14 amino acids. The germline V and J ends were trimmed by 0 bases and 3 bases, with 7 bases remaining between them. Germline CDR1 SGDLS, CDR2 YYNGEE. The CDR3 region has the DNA TGTGCCAGCAGCGTAGCAGGGGACAATCAGCCCCAGCATTTT. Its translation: CASSVAGDNQPQHF. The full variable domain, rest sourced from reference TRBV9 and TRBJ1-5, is DSGVTQTPKHLITATGQRVTLRCSPRSGDLSVYWYQQSLDQGLQFLIQYYNGEERAKGNILERFSAQQFPDLHSELNLSSLELGDSALYFCASSVAGDNQPQHFGDGTRLSIL.

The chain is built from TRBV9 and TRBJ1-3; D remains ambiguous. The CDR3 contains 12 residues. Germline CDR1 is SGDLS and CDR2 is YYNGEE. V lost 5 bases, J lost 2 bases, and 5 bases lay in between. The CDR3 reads CASSSTGNTIYF. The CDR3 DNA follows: TGTGCCAGCAGTAGTACTGGAAACACCATATATTTT.

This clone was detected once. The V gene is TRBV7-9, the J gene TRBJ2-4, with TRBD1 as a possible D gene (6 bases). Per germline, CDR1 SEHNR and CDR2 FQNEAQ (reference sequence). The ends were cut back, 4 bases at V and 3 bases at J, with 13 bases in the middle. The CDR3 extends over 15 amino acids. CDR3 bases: TGTGCCAGCAGCTCAACCCAAGGGGGCAAAAACATTCAGTACTTC. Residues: CASSSTQGGKNIQYF. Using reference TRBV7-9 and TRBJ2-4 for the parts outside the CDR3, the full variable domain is DTGVSQNPRHKITKRGQNVTFRCDPISEHNRLYWYRQTLGQGPEFLTYFQNEAQLEKSRLLSDRFSAERPKGSFSTLEIQRTEQGDSAMYLCASSSTQGGKNIQYFGAGTRLSVL.

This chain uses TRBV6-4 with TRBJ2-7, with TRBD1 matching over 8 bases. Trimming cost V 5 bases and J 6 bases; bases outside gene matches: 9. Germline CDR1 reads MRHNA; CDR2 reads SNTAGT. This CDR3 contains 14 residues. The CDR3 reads CASSSDREGFEQYF. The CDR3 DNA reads TGTGCCAGCAGTTCGGACAGGGAAGGGTTCGAGCAGTACTTC.

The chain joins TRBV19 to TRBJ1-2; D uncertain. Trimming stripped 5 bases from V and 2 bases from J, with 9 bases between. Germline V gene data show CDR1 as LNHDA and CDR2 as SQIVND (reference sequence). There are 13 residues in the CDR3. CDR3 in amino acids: CASSGLGNYGYTF. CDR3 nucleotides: TGTGCCAGTAGTGGACTCGGCAACTATGGCTACACCTTC. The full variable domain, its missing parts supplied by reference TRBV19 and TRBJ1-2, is DGGITQSPKYLFRKEGQNVTLSCEQNLNHDAMYWYRQDPGQGLRLIYYSQIVNDFQKGDIAEGYSVSREKKESFPLTVTSAQKNPTAFYLCASSGLGNYGYTFGSGTRLTVV.

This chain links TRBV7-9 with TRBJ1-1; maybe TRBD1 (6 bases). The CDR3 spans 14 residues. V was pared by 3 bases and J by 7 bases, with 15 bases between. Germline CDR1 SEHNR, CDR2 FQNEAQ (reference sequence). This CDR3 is CASSLVEGGDEAFF. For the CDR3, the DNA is TGTGCCAGCAGCTTGGTAGAGGGGGGAGATGAAGCTTTCTTT.

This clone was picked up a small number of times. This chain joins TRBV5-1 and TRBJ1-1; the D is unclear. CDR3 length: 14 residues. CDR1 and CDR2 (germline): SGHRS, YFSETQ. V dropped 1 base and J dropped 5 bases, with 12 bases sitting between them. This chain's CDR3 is CASSLSRGRTEAFF. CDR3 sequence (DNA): TGCGCCAGCAGCTTGTCACGGGGAAGGACTGAAGCTTTCTTT.

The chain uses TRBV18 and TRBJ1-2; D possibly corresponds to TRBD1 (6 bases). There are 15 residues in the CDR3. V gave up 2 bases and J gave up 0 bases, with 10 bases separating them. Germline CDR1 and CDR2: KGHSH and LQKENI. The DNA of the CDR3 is TGTGCCAGCTCACCATCACAGGGAGCTAACTATGGCTACACCTTC. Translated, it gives CASSPSQGANYGYTF.

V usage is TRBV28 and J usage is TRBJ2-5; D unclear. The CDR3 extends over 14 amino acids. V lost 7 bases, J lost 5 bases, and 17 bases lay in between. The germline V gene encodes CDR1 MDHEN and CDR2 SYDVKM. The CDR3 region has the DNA TGTGCCAGCATTCCCGATCTCCTAGGGGAGACCCAGTACTTC. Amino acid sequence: CASIPDLLGETQYF.

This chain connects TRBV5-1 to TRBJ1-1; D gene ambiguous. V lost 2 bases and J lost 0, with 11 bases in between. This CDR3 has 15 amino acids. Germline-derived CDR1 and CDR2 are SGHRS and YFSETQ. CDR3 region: CASSLGSVMNTEAFF. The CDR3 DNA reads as TGCGCCAGCAGCTTAGGCAGCGTTATGAACACTGAAGCTTTCTTT.

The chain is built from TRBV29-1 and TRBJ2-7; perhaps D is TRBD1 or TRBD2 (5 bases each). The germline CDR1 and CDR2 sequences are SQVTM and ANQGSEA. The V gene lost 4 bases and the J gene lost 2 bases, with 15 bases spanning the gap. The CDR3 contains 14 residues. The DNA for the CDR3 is TGCAGCGTTGGGCTAGTGACAGCGGCCTACGAGCAGTACTTC. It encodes CSVGLVTAAYEQYF.

CDR3 coding DNA: TGTGCCAGTTCGGGGGATCTTCAGTACTTC. It specifies CASSGDLQYF. The genes are TRBV6-5 and TRBJ2-4; a weak D match, TRBD2 (6 bases). Trimming took off 9 bases at V and 11 bases at J, with 11 bases between the two ends. Germline V lookup: CDR1 MNHEY, CDR2 SVGAGI. The CDR3 runs to 10 residues.

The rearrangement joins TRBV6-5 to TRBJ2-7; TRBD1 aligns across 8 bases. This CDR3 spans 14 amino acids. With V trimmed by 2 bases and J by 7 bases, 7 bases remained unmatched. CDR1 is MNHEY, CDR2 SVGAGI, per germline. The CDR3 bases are TGTGCCAGCAGTTACAAGGACAGGGTTTGGGAGCAGTACTTC. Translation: CASSYKDRVWEQYF.

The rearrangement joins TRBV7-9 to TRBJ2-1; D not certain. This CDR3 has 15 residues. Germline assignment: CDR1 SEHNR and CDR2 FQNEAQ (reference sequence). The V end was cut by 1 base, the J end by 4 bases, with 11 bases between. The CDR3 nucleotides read TGTGCCAGCAGCTTAGACGGGTATGGGTACAATGAGCAGTTCTTC. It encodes CASSLDGYGYNEQFF.

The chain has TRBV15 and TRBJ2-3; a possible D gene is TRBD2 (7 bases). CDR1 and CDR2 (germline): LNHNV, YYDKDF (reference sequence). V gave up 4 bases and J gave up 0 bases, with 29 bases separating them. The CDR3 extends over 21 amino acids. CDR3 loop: CATSTLPGGLGATASTDTQYF. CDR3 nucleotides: TGTGCCACCAGCACACTCCCCGGGGGGCTCGGCGCGACGGCTAGCACAGATACGCAGTATTTT.

The chain's CDR3 is CASSYSGGGGSGYTF. CDR3 nucleotides: TGTGCCAGCAGTTACTCGGGTGGAGGTGGAAGCGGCTACACCTTC. V is TRBV6-5 and J is TRBJ1-2; D is undetermined. The CDR3 extends over 15 amino acids. Trimming pared 0 bases from V and 8 bases from J, leaving 16 bases between. Germline V gives CDR1 MNHEY, CDR2 SVGAGI.

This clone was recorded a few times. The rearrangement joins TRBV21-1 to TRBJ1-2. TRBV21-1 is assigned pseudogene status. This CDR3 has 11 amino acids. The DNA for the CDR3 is TGTGCCATCTCTTGGGGGGATGGCTACACCTTC. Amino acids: CAISWGDGYTF.